The rows below give T cell receptor beta chains drawn from one sample of a study of blood T cell repertoires in COVID-19. Measured with immunoSEQ multiplex PCR; TCRdb has only the in-frame clones, and not every one. The sample consists of about 45,000 clones, 92% of them appearing once. Specimen: peripheral blood. The source of these receptors is a human donor in a cohort sampled during active COVID-19. CDR3s include the opening cysteine and the closing phenylalanine or tryptophan. D genes are given only for firm matches. Clone size is stated in some rows and not others, as once, few, many or a class when expanded.

V gene: TRBV27; J gene: TRBJ1-2; CDR3 length: 16; D gene: TRBD1; clone size: -; CDR3 DNA: TGTGCCAGCAGTTTATCGATCGACAGGGTGAACTATGGCTACACCTTC; CDR3 protein: CASSLSIDRVNYGYTF
V gene: TRBV27; J gene: TRBJ2-5; CDR3 length: 19; D gene: TRBD2; clone size: -; CDR3 DNA: TGTGCCAGCAGTTTATCGATGGGACTAGCGGGGGCCCCCTTCAAGACCCAGTACTTC; CDR3 protein: CASSLSMGLAGAPFKTQYF
V gene: TRBV18; J gene: TRBJ1-1; CDR3 length: 13; D gene: -; clone size: -; CDR3 DNA: TGTGCCAGCTCACCACAAGGGGGAACTGAAGCTTTCTTT; CDR3 protein: CASSPQGGTEAFF
V gene: TRBV7-9; J gene: TRBJ2-6; CDR3 length: 13; D gene: -; clone size: -; CDR3 DNA: TGTGCCAGCAGCCTCTTAGGGGCCAACGTCCTGACTTTC; CDR3 protein: CASSLLGANVLTF
V gene: TRBV5-1; J gene: TRBJ2-3; CDR3 length: 14; D gene: TRBD1; clone size: -; CDR3 DNA: TGCGCCAGCACCCCGGGACAGGGGGAGGATACGCAGTATTTT; CDR3 protein: CASTPGQGEDTQYF
V gene: TRBV6-2/TRBV6-3; J gene: TRBJ2-7; CDR3 length: 17; D gene: TRBD2; clone size: -; CDR3 DNA: TGTGCCAGCAGTTACCAGCCCCCCGGGACTAATCCCTACGAGCAGTACTTC; CDR3 protein: CASSYQPPGTNPYEQYF
V gene: TRBV18; J gene: TRBJ2-7; CDR3 length: 15; D gene: TRBD2; clone size: -; CDR3 DNA: TGTGCCAGCTCACCCACTAGCGGGGGGTCCTACGAGCAGTACTTC; CDR3 protein: CASSPTSGGSYEQYF
V gene: TRBV6-1; J gene: TRBJ1-1; CDR3 length: 13; D gene: -; clone size: -; CDR3 DNA: TGTGCCAGCACTTCCGACAGCCTCTCTGAAGCTTTCTTT; CDR3 protein: CASTSDSLSEAFF
V gene: TRBV27; J gene: TRBJ1-6; CDR3 length: 15; D gene: TRBD1; clone size: -; CDR3 DNA: TGTGCCAGCAGTTACGTCGGGACAGGGGGTTCACCCCTCCACTTT; CDR3 protein: CASSYVGTGGSPLHF
V gene: TRBV4-3; J gene: TRBJ1-1; CDR3 length: 11; D gene: -; clone size: -; CDR3 DNA: TGCGCCAGCAGCCAAGAATTACAGGTAAACTTT; CDR3 protein: CASSQELQVNF
V gene: TRBV7-2; J gene: TRBJ2-3; CDR3 length: 13; D gene: -; clone size: -; CDR3 DNA: TGTGCCAGCAGCTTGGAGTTCACAGATACGCAGTATTTT; CDR3 protein: CASSLEFTDTQYF
V gene: TRBV6-5; J gene: TRBJ2-7; CDR3 length: 12; D gene: TRBD1; clone size: -; CDR3 DNA: TGTGCCATGGGACAGCCCCACTACGAGCAGTACTTC; CDR3 protein: CAMGQPHYEQYF
V gene: TRBV25-1; J gene: TRBJ2-1; CDR3 length: 14; D gene: -; clone size: -; CDR3 DNA: TGTGCCAGCAGTTCACGCCTATCCTACAATGAGCAGTTCTTC; CDR3 protein: CASSSRLSYNEQFF
V gene: TRBV7-9; J gene: TRBJ2-2; CDR3 length: 15; D gene: -; clone size: once; CDR3 DNA: TGTGCCAGCAGCCGTAGCGAGAAAGGGACCGGGGAGCTGTTTTTT; CDR3 protein: CASSRSEKGTGELFF
V gene: TRBV7-2; J gene: TRBJ2-7; CDR3 length: 13; D gene: -; clone size: -; CDR3 DNA: TGTGCCAGCAGCTTAGCGGGGGGACGGCCTTCTGGCTTC; CDR3 protein: CASSLAGGRPSGF
V gene: TRBV3-1/TRBV3-2; J gene: TRBJ2-7; CDR3 length: 13; D gene: -; clone size: -; CDR3 DNA: TGTGCCAGCAGCCAGGGCAGGTCCTACGAGCAGTACTTC; CDR3 protein: CASSQGRSYEQYF
V gene: TRBV7-9; J gene: TRBJ2-2; CDR3 length: 17; D gene: TRBD2; clone size: -; CDR3 DNA: TGTGCCAGCAGCTTACCTCTAGCGGGAGCCCCAACCGGGGAGCTGTTTTTT; CDR3 protein: CASSLPLAGAPTGELFF
V gene: TRBV5-6; J gene: TRBJ2-5; CDR3 length: 14; D gene: -; clone size: -; CDR3 DNA: TGTGCCAGCAGCTTGGTTTCAGCGGTCGAGACCCAGTACTTC; CDR3 protein: CASSLVSAVETQYF
V gene: TRBV5-1; J gene: TRBJ2-2; CDR3 length: 16; D gene: -; clone size: once; CDR3 DNA: TGCGCCAGCAACAGACGGGGGACGGAAGGGACCGGGGAGCTGTTTTTT; CDR3 protein: CASNRRGTEGTGELFF
V gene: TRBV5-1; J gene: TRBJ1-1; CDR3 length: 14; D gene: TRBD1; clone size: -; CDR3 DNA: TGCGCCAGCAGCTTACAGGGGATTGATACTGAAGCTTTCTTT; CDR3 protein: CASSLQGIDTEAFF
V gene: TRBV7-3; J gene: TRBJ2-1; CDR3 length: 15; D gene: -; clone size: -; CDR3 DNA: TGTGCCAGCAGCCCCTCCAGGGATCGTGTCCATGAGCAGTTCTTC; CDR3 protein: CASSPSRDRVHEQFF
V gene: TRBV18; J gene: TRBJ2-1; CDR3 length: 17; D gene: TRBD2; clone size: -; CDR3 DNA: TGTGCCAGCTCACGTGGACTAGCGGGGGGACCTTTCGGTGAGCAGTTCTTC; CDR3 protein: CASSRGLAGGPFGEQFF
V gene: TRBV7-2; J gene: TRBJ1-5; CDR3 length: 15; D gene: TRBD1; clone size: once; CDR3 DNA: TGTGCCAGCAGCTTGGGACAGGCCAGCAATCAGCCCCAGCATTTT; CDR3 protein: CASSLGQASNQPQHF
V gene: TRBV15; J gene: TRBJ2-6; CDR3 length: 15; D gene: -; clone size: -; CDR3 DNA: TGTGCCACCAGCAGAGCGGGCTCTGGGGCCAACGTCCTGACTTTC; CDR3 protein: CATSRAGSGANVLTF
V gene: TRBV18; J gene: TRBJ2-1; CDR3 length: 19; D gene: -; clone size: -; CDR3 DNA: TGTGCCAGCTCACCACCGGGCCTCGAGTTCCAAATATCCTACAATGAGCAGTTCTTC; CDR3 protein: CASSPPGLEFQISYNEQFF
V gene: TRBV15; J gene: TRBJ2-7; CDR3 length: 14; D gene: -; clone size: -; CDR3 DNA: TGTGCCACCAGCCGGTACCCTCTCTCCTACGAGCAGTACTTC; CDR3 protein: CATSRYPLSYEQYF
V gene: TRBV7-2; J gene: TRBJ2-2; CDR3 length: 14; D gene: -; clone size: -; CDR3 DNA: TGTGCCAGCAGCCAGGACCAGGGGTCGGGGGAGCTGTTTTTT; CDR3 protein: CASSQDQGSGELFF
V gene: TRBV18; J gene: TRBJ2-3; CDR3 length: 14; D gene: -; clone size: -; CDR3 DNA: TGTGCCAGCTCACCAATGACGGGGTTAGATACGCAGTATTTT; CDR3 protein: CASSPMTGLDTQYF
V gene: TRBV15; J gene: TRBJ1-2; CDR3 length: 15; D gene: -; clone size: -; CDR3 DNA: TGTGCCACCAGCAGAGGCGCGGGGACGGTATATGGCTACACCTTC; CDR3 protein: CATSRGAGTVYGYTF
V gene: TRBV6-2/TRBV6-3; J gene: TRBJ2-4; CDR3 length: 14; D gene: TRBD1; clone size: -; CDR3 DNA: TGTGCCAGCAGTCAAGGGAGCCGACAGGGCATTCAGTACTTC; CDR3 protein: CASSQGSRQGIQYF
V gene: TRBV6-1; J gene: TRBJ2-2; CDR3 length: 15; D gene: -; clone size: -; CDR3 DNA: TGTGCCAGCAGTGAAATGACACTGAACACCGGGGAGCTGTTTTTT; CDR3 protein: CASSEMTLNTGELFF
V gene: TRBV5-1; J gene: TRBJ2-7; CDR3 length: 14; D gene: -; clone size: -; CDR3 DNA: TGCGCCAGCAGCTTGGAGACAGCAGGGGCCGAGCAGTACTTC; CDR3 protein: CASSLETAGAEQYF
V gene: TRBV6-4; J gene: TRBJ1-2; CDR3 length: 12; D gene: TRBD1; clone size: -; CDR3 DNA: TGTGCCAGCACCAGGGGGGACTATGGCTACACCTTC; CDR3 protein: CASTRGDYGYTF
V gene: TRBV7-8; J gene: TRBJ2-4; CDR3 length: 15; D gene: -; clone size: -; CDR3 DNA: TGTGCCAGCAGCCCCCCGGGTTTGGCCAAAAACATTCAGTACTTC; CDR3 protein: CASSPPGLAKNIQYF
V gene: TRBV5-6; J gene: TRBJ2-1; CDR3 length: 12; D gene: TRBD1; clone size: -; CDR3 DNA: TGTGCCAGCAGCTTGACAGGGGGCTGGCAGTTCTTC; CDR3 protein: CASSLTGGWQFF
V gene: TRBV2; J gene: TRBJ1-6; CDR3 length: 16; D gene: -; clone size: -; CDR3 DNA: TGTGCCAGCATTGACCTCCGGGACACCTATAATTCACCCCTCCACTTT; CDR3 protein: CASIDLRDTYNSPLHF
V gene: TRBV6-2/TRBV6-3; J gene: TRBJ2-4; CDR3 length: 13; D gene: TRBD2; clone size: -; CDR3 DNA: TGTGCCAGCAGTTACAGCGGGAGTGACATTCAGTACTTC; CDR3 protein: CASSYSGSDIQYF
V gene: TRBV18; J gene: TRBJ2-4; CDR3 length: 16; D gene: TRBD1; clone size: -; CDR3 DNA: TGTGCCAGCTCAGACAGGGCTTCCCTAGCCAAAAACATTCAGTACTTC; CDR3 protein: CASSDRASLAKNIQYF
V gene: TRBV27; J gene: TRBJ2-1; CDR3 length: 16; D gene: TRBD1; clone size: -; CDR3 DNA: TGTGCCAGCAGGACATCTCTCCGACAGGGGTACAATGAGCAGTTCTTC; CDR3 protein: CASRTSLRQGYNEQFF
V gene: TRBV10-1; J gene: TRBJ1-1; CDR3 length: 13; D gene: -; clone size: -; CDR3 DNA: TGCGCCAGCAGTGTCGGAGCGAACACTGAAGCTTTCTTT; CDR3 protein: CASSVGANTEAFF
V gene: TRBV10-3; J gene: TRBJ1-5; CDR3 length: 16; D gene: -; clone size: once; CDR3 DNA: TGTGCCATCAGTGGCGGTGGGGGGAGTAGCAATCAGCCCCAGCATTTT; CDR3 protein: CAISGGGGSSNQPQHF
V gene: TRBV7-3; J gene: TRBJ1-1; CDR3 length: 15; D gene: -; clone size: -; CDR3 DNA: TGTGCCAGCAGCTTGGGGGGAGGAAGGAACACTGAAGCTTTCTTT; CDR3 protein: CASSLGGGRNTEAFF
V gene: TRBV12-5; J gene: TRBJ1-5; CDR3 length: 16; D gene: -; clone size: -; CDR3 DNA: TGTGCTAGTGGTTTGGCCACCGGAGGGGGCAATCAGCCCCAGCATTTT; CDR3 protein: CASGLATGGGNQPQHF
V gene: TRBV25-1; J gene: TRBJ1-1; CDR3 length: 11; D gene: -; clone size: -; CDR3 DNA: TGTGCCAGCAGTGAAGCGGGAAAAGCTTTCTTT; CDR3 protein: CASSEAGKAFF
V gene: TRBV7-9; J gene: TRBJ2-1; CDR3 length: 12; D gene: -; clone size: -; CDR3 DNA: TGTGCCAGCAGCTCGGGAGCCAATGAGCAGTTCTTC; CDR3 protein: CASSSGANEQFF
V gene: TRBV7-3; J gene: TRBJ2-1; CDR3 length: 16; D gene: TRBD2; clone size: once; CDR3 DNA: TGTGCCAGCAGCTTAATTGGTTCTAGCGGGGGGAATGAGCAGTTCTTC; CDR3 protein: CASSLIGSSGGNEQFF
V gene: TRBV27; J gene: TRBJ2-7; CDR3 length: 13; D gene: -; clone size: -; CDR3 DNA: TGTGCCAGCAGCCTAGGGGGGGGGGACGAGCAGTACTTC; CDR3 protein: CASSLGGGDEQYF
V gene: TRBV30; J gene: TRBJ2-7; CDR3 length: 14; D gene: TRBD2; clone size: -; CDR3 DNA: TGTGCCTGGGATTTAGCGGGAGCTTATAAGGAGCAGTACTTC; CDR3 protein: CAWDLAGAYKEQYF
V gene: TRBV6-2/TRBV6-3; J gene: TRBJ2-7; CDR3 length: 14; D gene: TRBD1; clone size: -; CDR3 DNA: TGTGCCAGCAGTTACGGGGACAGGGGCTACGAGCAGTACTTC; CDR3 protein: CASSYGDRGYEQYF
V gene: TRBV19; J gene: TRBJ2-3; CDR3 length: 14; D gene: -; clone size: -; CDR3 DNA: TGTGCCAGTAGTAGGCGACAGGCCACAGATACGCAGTATTTT; CDR3 protein: CASSRRQATDTQYF
V gene: TRBV4-3; J gene: TRBJ2-5; CDR3 length: 13; D gene: TRBD2; clone size: -; CDR3 DNA: TGCGCCAGCAGCCAAGGCGGGGGAGAGACCCAGTACTTC; CDR3 protein: CASSQGGGETQYF
V gene: TRBV24-1; J gene: TRBJ2-7; CDR3 length: 17; D gene: -; clone size: -; CDR3 DNA: TGTGCCACCAGTGATTCACGACAGGACCCAAGGTATCGGGAGCAGTACTTC; CDR3 protein: CATSDSRQDPRYREQYF